This T cell receptor (beta chain) was observed in a study of Graves' ophthalmopathy and Graves' hyperthyroidism. Study context: Specimen type is peripheral blood, obtained at initial diagnosis before any treatment.

The CDR3 loop spans 14 amino acids. V lost 4 bases to trimming and J lost 3 bases, with 13 bases between them. Germline assignment: CDR1 SGHRS and CDR2 YFSETQ. RNA transcripts yielded amplified TCR beta CDR3 regions. Following a first-round RT-PCR that used HTBI primers, a second-round multiplex PCR was carried out. Each CDR3 protein gets one entry after TCRdb re-called the multiplex PCR reads with MiXCR. This table holds approximately 380,000 distinct CDR3 sequences, around 21% found once. Fresh peripheral blood (about 9 ml) yielded the PBMCs. The sample holds a few counts of this clonotype. This clonotype originated in a young woman with stable Graves' hyperthyroidism. J is TRBJ1-1 and V is TRBV5-1; a possible D gene is TRBD1 (5 bases). Input material: peripheral blood. The CDR3 DNA reads as TGCGCCAGCAGCCCGGAGGGGAGATACACTGAAGCTTTCTTT. The encoded protein is CASSPEGRYTEAFF.